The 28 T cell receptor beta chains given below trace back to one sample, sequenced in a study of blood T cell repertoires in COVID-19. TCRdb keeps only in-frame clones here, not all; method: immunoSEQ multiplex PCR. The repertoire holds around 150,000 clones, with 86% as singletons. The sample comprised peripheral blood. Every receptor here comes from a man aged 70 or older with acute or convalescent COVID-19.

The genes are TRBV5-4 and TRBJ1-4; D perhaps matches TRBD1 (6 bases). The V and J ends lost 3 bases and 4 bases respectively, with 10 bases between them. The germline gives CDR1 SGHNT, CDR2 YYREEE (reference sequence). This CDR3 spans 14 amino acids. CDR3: CASSSDSYNEKLFF. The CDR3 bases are TGTGCCAGCAGCTCGGACAGCTATAATGAAAAACTGTTTTTT.

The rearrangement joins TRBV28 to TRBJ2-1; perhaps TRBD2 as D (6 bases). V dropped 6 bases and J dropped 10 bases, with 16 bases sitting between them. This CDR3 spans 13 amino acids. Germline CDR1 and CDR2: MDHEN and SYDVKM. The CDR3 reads CASRGHGGIEQFF. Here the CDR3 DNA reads TGTGCCAGCAGGGGTCATGGCGGGATCGAGCAGTTCTTC.

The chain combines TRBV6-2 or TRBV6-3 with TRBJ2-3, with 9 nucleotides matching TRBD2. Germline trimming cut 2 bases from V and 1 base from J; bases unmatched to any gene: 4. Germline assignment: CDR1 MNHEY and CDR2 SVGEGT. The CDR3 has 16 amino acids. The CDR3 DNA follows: TGTGCCAGCAGTTACCCTACTAGCGGGCGCACAGATACGCAGTATTTT. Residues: CASSYPTSGRTDTQYF.

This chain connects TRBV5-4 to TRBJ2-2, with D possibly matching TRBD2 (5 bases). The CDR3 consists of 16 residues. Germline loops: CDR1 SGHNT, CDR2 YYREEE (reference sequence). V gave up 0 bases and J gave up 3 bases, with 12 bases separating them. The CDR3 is CASSLESGVHTGELFF. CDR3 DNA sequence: TGTGCCAGCAGCTTGGAATCCGGGGTCCACACCGGGGAGCTGTTTTTT.

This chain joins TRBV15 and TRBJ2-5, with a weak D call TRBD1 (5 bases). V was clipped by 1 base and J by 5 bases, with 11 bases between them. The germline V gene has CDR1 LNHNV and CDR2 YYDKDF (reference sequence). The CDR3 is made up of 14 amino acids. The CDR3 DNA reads TGTGCCACCAGCAGAGGGCAGGGCGAGGAGACCCAGTACTTC. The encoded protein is CATSRGQGEETQYF. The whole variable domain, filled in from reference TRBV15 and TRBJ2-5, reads DAMVIQNPRYQVTQFGKPVTLSCSQTLNHNVMYWYQQKSSQAPKLLFHYYDKDFNNEADTPDNFQSRRPNTSFCFLDIRSPGLGDTAMYLCATSRGQGEETQYFGPGTRLLVL.

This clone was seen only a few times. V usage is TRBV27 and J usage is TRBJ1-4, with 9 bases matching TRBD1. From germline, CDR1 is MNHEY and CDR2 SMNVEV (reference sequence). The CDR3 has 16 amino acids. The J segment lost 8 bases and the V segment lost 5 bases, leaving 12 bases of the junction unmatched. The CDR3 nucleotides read TGTGCCAGCAGTCCGTACCGGACAGGGGAGAACGAAAAACTGTTTTTT. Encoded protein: CASSPYRTGENEKLFF. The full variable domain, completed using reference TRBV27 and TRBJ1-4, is EAQVTQNPRYLITVTGKKLTVTCSQNMNHEYMSWYRQDPGLGLRQIYYSMNVEVTDKGDVPEGYKVSRKEKRNFPLILESPSPNQTSLYFCASSPYRTGENEKLFFGSGTQLSVL.

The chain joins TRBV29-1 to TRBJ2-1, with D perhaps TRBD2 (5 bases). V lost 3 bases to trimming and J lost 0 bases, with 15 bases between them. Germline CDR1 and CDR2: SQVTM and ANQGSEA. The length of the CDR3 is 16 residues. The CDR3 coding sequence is TGCAGCGTTGATGGCGGGCCGGGCCACTCCTACAATGAGCAGTTCTTC. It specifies CSVDGGPGHSYNEQFF.

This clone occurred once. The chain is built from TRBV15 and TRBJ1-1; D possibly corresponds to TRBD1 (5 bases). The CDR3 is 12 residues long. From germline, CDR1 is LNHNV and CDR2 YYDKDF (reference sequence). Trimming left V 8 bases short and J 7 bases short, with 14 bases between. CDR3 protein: CATLGATNEAFF. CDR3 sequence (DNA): TGTGCCACCCTAGGGGCCACAAATGAAGCTTTCTTT.

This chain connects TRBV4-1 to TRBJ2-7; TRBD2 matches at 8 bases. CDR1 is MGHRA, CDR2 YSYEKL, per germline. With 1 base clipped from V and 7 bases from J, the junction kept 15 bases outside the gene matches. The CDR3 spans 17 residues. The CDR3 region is CASSQGLLGLEPAEQYF. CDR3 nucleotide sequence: TGCGCCAGCAGCCAAGGTCTTTTGGGACTAGAGCCAGCGGAGCAGTACTTC.

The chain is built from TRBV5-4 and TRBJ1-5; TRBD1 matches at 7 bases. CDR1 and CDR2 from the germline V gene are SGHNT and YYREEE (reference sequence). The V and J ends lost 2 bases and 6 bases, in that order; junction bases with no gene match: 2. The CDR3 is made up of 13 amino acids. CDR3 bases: TGTGCCAGCAGCTTACAGGGGAGTCAGCCCCAGCATTTT. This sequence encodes CASSLQGSQPQHF.

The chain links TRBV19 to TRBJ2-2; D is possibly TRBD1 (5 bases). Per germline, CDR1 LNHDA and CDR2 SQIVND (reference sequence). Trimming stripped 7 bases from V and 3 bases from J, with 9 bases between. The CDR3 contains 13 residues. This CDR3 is CASNPGYTGELFF. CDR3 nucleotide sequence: TGTGCCAGTAACCCAGGGTACACCGGGGAGCTGTTTTTT.

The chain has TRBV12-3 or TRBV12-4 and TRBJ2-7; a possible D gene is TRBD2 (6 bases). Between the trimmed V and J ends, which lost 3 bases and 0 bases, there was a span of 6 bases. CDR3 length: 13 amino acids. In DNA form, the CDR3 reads TGTGCCAGCAGTTTGGAGGGCTCCTACGAGCAGTACTTC. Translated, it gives CASSLEGSYEQYF.

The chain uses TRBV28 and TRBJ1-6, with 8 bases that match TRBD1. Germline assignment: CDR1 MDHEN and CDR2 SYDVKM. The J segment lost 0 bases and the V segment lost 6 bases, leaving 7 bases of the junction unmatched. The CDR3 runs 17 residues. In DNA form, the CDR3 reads TGTGCCAGCAGCTGGGACAGGAGCCTCTCCTATAATTCACCCCTCCACTTT. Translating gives CASSWDRSLSYNSPLHF.

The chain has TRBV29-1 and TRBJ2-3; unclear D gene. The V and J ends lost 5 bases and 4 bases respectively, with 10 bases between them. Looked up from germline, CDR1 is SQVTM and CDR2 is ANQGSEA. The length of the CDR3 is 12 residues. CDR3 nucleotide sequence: TGCAGCGTTCTCCTAGGAGCAGATACGCAGTATTTT. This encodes CSVLLGADTQYF.

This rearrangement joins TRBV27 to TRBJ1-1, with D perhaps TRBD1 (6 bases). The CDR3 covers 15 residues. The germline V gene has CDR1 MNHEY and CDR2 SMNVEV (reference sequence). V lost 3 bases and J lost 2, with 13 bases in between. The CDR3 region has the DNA TGTGCCAGCAGTTTCACCGGGACACTCAACACTGAAGCTTTCTTT. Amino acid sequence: CASSFTGTLNTEAFF.

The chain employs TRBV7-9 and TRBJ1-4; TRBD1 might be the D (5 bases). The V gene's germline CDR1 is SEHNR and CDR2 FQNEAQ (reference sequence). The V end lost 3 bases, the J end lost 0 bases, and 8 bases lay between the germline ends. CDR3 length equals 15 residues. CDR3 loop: CASSLTAATNEKLFF. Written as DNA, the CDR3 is TGTGCCAGCAGCTTGACAGCCGCAACTAATGAAAAACTGTTTTTT.

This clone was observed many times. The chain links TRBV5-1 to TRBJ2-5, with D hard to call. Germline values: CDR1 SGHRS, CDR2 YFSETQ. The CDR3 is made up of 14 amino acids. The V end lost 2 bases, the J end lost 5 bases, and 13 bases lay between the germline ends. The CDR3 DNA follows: TGCGCCAGCAGCTTCGCAGTACGAAGTGAGACCCAGTACTTC. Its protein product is CASSFAVRSETQYF. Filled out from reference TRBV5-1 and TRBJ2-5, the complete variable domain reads KAGVTQTPRYLIKTRGQQVTLSCSPISGHRSVSWYQQTPGQGLQFLFEYFSETQRNKGNFPGRFSGRQFSNSRSEMNVSTLELGDSALYLCASSFAVRSETQYFGPGTRLLVL.

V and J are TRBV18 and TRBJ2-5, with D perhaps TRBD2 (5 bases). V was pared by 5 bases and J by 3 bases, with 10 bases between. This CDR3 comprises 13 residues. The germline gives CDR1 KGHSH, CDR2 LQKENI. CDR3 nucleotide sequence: TGTGCCAGCTCAGCCTCCGGGGAAGAGACCCAGTACTTC. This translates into CASSASGEETQYF.

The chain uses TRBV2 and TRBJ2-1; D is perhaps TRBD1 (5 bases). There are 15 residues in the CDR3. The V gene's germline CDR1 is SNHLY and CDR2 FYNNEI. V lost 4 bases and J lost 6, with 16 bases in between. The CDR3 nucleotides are TGTGCCAGCAGTGCGAAGGGGCTGGTACGCAATGAGCAGTTCTTC. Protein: CASSAKGLVRNEQFF.

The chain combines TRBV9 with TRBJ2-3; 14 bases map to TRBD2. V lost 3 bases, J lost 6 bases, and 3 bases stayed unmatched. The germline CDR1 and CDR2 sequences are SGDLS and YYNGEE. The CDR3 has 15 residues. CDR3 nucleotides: TGTGCCAGCAGCGGGGGACTAGCGGGAGTTGATACGCAGTATTTT. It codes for CASSGGLAGVDTQYF.

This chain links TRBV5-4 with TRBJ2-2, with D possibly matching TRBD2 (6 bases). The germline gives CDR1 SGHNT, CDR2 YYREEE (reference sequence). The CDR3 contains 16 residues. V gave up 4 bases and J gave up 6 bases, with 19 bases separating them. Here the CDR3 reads CASSLGLRTGAGELFF. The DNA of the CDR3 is TGTGCCAGCAGCCTAGGGCTGAGAACGGGAGCCGGGGAGCTGTTTTTT. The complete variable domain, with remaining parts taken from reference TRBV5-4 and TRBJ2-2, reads ETGVTQSPTHLIKTRGQQVTLRCSSQSGHNTVSWYQQALGQGPQFIFQYYREEENGRGNFPPRFSGLQFPNYSSELNVNALELDDSALYLCASSLGLRTGAGELFFGEGSRLTVL.

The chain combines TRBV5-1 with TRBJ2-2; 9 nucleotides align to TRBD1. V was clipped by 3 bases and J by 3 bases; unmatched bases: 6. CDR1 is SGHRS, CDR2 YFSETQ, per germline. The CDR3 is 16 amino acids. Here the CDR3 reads CASSSGQGPDTGELFF. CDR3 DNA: TGCGCCAGCAGCTCCGGACAGGGGCCCGACACCGGGGAGCTGTTTTTT.

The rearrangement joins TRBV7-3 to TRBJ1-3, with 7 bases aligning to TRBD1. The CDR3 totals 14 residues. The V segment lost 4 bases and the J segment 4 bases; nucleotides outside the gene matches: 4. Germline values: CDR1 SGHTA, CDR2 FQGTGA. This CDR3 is CASSSGGPGNTIYF. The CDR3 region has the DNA TGTGCCAGCAGCTCAGGGGGTCCCGGAAACACCATATATTTT.

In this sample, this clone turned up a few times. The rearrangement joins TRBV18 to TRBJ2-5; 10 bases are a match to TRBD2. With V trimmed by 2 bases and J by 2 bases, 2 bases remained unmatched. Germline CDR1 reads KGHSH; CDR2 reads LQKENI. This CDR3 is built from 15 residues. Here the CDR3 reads CASSPLLAGQETQYF. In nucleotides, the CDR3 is TGTGCCAGCTCACCATTACTAGCGGGACAAGAGACCCAGTACTTC.

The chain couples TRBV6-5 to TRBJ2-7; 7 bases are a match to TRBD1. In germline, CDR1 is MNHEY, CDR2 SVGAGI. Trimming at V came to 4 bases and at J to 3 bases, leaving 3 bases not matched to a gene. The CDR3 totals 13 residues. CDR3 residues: CASSSGQNYEQYF. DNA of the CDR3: TGTGCCAGCAGTTCGGGACAGAACTACGAGCAGTACTTC.

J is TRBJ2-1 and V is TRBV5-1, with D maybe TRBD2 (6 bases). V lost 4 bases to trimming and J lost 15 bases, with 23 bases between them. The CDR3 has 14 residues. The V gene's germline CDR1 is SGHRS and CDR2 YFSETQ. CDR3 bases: TGCGCCAGCAGCCAACCTAACAACGACCGGGGGTCGTTCTTC. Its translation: CASSQPNNDRGSFF.

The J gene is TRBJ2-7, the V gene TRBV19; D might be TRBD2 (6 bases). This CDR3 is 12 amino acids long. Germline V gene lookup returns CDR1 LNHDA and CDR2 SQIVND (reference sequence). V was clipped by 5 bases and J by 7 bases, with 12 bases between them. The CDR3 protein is CASSFGGREQYF. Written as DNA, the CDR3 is TGTGCCAGTAGTTTCGGAGGGCGTGAGCAGTACTTC.

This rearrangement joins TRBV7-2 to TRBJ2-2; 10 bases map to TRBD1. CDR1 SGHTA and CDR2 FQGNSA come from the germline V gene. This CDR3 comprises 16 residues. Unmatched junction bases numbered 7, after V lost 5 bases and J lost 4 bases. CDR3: CASSPGTGDGTGELFF. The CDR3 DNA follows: TGTGCCAGCAGCCCGGGGACAGGGGATGGCACCGGGGAGCTGTTTTTT. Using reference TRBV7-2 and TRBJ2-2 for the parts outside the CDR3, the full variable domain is GAGVSQSPSNKVTEKGKDVELRCDPISGHTALYWYRQSLGQGLEFLIYFQGNSAPDKSGLPSDRFSAERTGGSVSTLTIQRTQQEDSAVYLCASSPGTGDGTGELFFGEGSRLTVL.